These 4 T cell receptor beta chains were all obtained from the same sample, sequenced in a study of blood T cell repertoires in COVID-19 (TCRdb year 2020). Receptor libraries were prepared by the immunoSEQ multiplex PCR assay. Drawn from immuneACCESS, this table holds only the in-frame rearrangements with V and J called that TCRdb kept. Clones are partly lost; checked studies trace under half to an unresolved V gene and leave the rest unexplained. The sample yields roughly 140,000 clones; nearly 85% were counted once. The ten largest clones take up 3% to 4% of the sample. Sequenced material: PBMCs or T cells enriched from blood (not recorded which). These receptors were obtained from a man between 45 and 60 years old in a cohort exposed to, infected with or recovered from COVID-19 (not recorded which).

V usage is TRBV2 and J usage is TRBJ2-3; 7 nucleotides agree with TRBD1. This CDR3 spans 16 amino acids. The V gene end was trimmed by 7 bases and the J gene end by 0 bases; junction bases not matched to a gene: 10. Looked up from germline, CDR1 is SNHLY and CDR2 is FYNNEI. CDR3 region: CASTRDRIPSTDTQYF. In DNA form, the CDR3 reads TGTGCCAGCACTCGGGACAGAATCCCTAGCACAGATACGCAGTATTTT.

The chain carries TRBV3-1 (or the pseudogene TRBV3-2) and TRBJ2-7, with 8 nucleotides matching TRBD2. V dropped 0 bases and J dropped 3; count of bases not matched to a gene: 4. The CDR3 consists of 15 residues. Germline CDR1 is LGHDT and CDR2 is YNNKEL (reference sequence). The CDR3 nucleotides read TGTGCCAGCAGCCAAGATACTAGCGGCTACTACGAGCAGTACTTC. Protein sequence: CASSQDTSGYYEQYF.

The chain has TRBV10-1 and TRBJ2-2, with 13 bases identical to TRBD2. Germline CDR1 is WNHNN and CDR2 is SYGVQD (reference sequence). With 3 bases clipped from V and 4 bases from J, the junction kept 2 bases outside the gene matches. The CDR3 consists of 16 residues. CDR3 sequence reads: CASSEGLAGATGELFF. The CDR3 nucleotides are TGCGCCAGCAGTGAAGGACTAGCGGGAGCCACCGGGGAGCTGTTTTTT.

The chain recombines TRBV19 with TRBJ1-2; the match to TRBD1 covers 7 bases. This CDR3 has 12 residues. In germline, CDR1 is LNHDA, CDR2 SQIVND (reference sequence). V shed 5 bases, J shed 8 bases, and the junction held 5 bases outside the gene matches. The CDR3 spells CASSGRDRGYTF. CDR3 coding DNA: TGTGCCAGTAGTGGCCGGGACAGAGGCTACACCTTC.